Below, 16 T cell receptor beta chains from the same sample are listed, as sequenced in a study of regulatory T cells in long-lasting Graves disease. Documented time point: persistent/refractory GD, antithyroid drugs over 5 years with positive TRAb. The TCR library was made from RNA that had been extracted from PBMCs in TRIzol. For TCR beta, libraries came from iRepertoire HTBI primers and Arm-PCR of CDR3 regions. Using its own MiXCR run on the multiplex PCR reads, TCRdb lists one record per CDR3 protein. The sample consists of about 400,000 distinct CDR3 sequences, roughly 20% of them appearing once. This sample comprised peripheral blood mononuclear cells (PBMCs), obtained when the disease was refractory, from a patient treated with antithyroid drugs. All receptors derive from a female donor with Graves disease.

This clonotype was observed at least ten times. This sequence joins TRBV30 and TRBJ1-1, with 7 bases matching TRBD1. Trimming removed 1 base from V and 7 bases from J; junction bases left unmatched: 6. CDR1 is GTSNPN and CDR2 is SVGIG in the germline V gene (reference sequence). The CDR3 is 13 amino acids. In DNA form, the CDR3 reads TGTGCCTGGAGTGGACAGGGTTCCTATGAAGCTTTCTTT. Translated: CAWSGQGSYEAFF.

This clonotype was detected ten times or more. CDR3 in amino acids: CASSLAQLAGELFF. The CDR3 DNA is TGTGCCAGCAGTTTAGCGCAGCTAGCCGGGGAGCTGTTTTTT. The chain uses TRBV12-3 or TRBV12-4 and TRBJ2-2; D unresolved. Trimming took off 0 bases at V and 6 bases at J, with 8 bases between the two ends. The CDR3 covers 14 residues.

This clonotype was counted a few times. This chain joins TRBV20-1 and TRBJ2-7; tentative D call: TRBD2 (6 bases). The ends were cut back, 4 bases at V and 2 bases at J, with 12 bases in the middle. Germline lookup yields CDR1 DFQATT and CDR2 SNEGSKA (reference sequence). The CDR3 loop spans 13 amino acids. The CDR3 reads CSAKVGGPYEQYF. As DNA, the CDR3 is TGCAGTGCTAAAGTGGGAGGACCCTACGAGCAGTACTTC.

In its sample, this clonotype was seen many times. The chain recombines TRBV27 with TRBJ1-5; D gene uncertain. CDR1 is MNHEY and CDR2 is SMNVEV in the germline V gene (reference sequence). The CDR3 is 14 residues long. With 3 bases removed from V and 2 bases from J, the gap between germline ends came to 8 bases. As DNA, the CDR3 is TGTGCCAGCAGTTTCGACCCGGGCAATCAGCCCCAGCATTTT. This codes for CASSFDPGNQPQHF.

CDR3 residues: CASSIPGGGEKLFF. The CDR3 DNA is TGTGCCAGCAGCATACCAGGGGGCGGCGAAAAACTGTTTTTT. The chain uses TRBV6-1 and TRBJ1-4; TRBD1 matches at 8 bases. Looked up from germline, CDR1 is MNHNS and CDR2 is SASEGT. The trim removed 6 bases at V and 8 bases at J, leaving 8 bases unmatched. The CDR3 covers 14 residues.

This clonotype came up a few times. The chain uses TRBV7-9 and TRBJ1-2, with 7 bases identical to TRBD1. CDR1 and CDR2 from the germline V gene are SEHNR and FQNEAQ (reference sequence). This CDR3 spans 16 amino acids. Trimming removed 3 bases from V and 0 bases from J; junction bases left unmatched: 7. As DNA, the CDR3 is TGTGCCAGCAGCTTTACAGGGGAGCCCGCTAACTATGGCTACACCTTC. Its protein is CASSFTGEPANYGYTF.

In DNA form, the CDR3 reads TGTGCCAGCAGCCCCAAGGGAGTGACAGGGAGGTACACCGGGGAGCTGTTTTTT. It specifies CASSPKGVTGRYTGELFF. The chain uses TRBV6-1 and TRBJ2-2, with TRBD1 as a possible D gene (7 bases). Germline V gene data show CDR1 as MNHNS and CDR2 as SASEGT. The CDR3 contains 18 residues. Trimming took off 6 bases at V and 3 bases at J, with 23 bases between the two ends.

This clonotype came up a few times. The chain has TRBV11-2 and TRBJ1-2; no clear D gene. CDR1 SGHAT and CDR2 FQNNGV come from the germline V gene. The CDR3 runs to 12 residues. Trimming shortened V by 4 bases and J by 8 bases, and 11 bases separated the two germline ends. CDR3 residues: CASSSSTGGYTF. The CDR3 nucleotides read TGTGCCAGCAGCTCATCAACCGGAGGCTACACCTTC. Full variable domain (outside the CDR3, taken from reference TRBV11-2 and TRBJ1-2): EAGVAQSPRYKIIEKRQSVAFWCNPISGHATLYWYQQILGQGPKLLIQFQNNGVVDDSQLPKDRFSAERLKGVDSTLKIQPAKLEDSAVYLCASSSSTGGYTFGSGTRLTVV.

This clonotype was seen repeatedly, ten times or more. V gene TRBV7-2 combines with J gene TRBJ2-7; D is undetermined. Trimming removed 8 bases from V and 10 bases from J, with 15 bases in between. This CDR3 comprises 11 residues. CDR1 and CDR2 (germline): SGHTA, FQGNSA. CDR3 bases: TGTGCCAGCGGTAATGTCATCGCCCAGTACTTC. Translation gives CASGNVIAQYF. The whole variable domain, remainder taken from reference TRBV7-2 and TRBJ2-7, is GAGVSQSPSNKVTEKGKDVELRCDPISGHTALYWYRQSLGQGLEFLIYFQGNSAPDKSGLPSDRFSAERTGGSVSTLTIQRTQQEDSAVYLCASGNVIAQYFGPGTRLTVT.

This sequence joins TRBV6-2 or TRBV6-3 and TRBJ2-7; D is uncertain. Germline CDR1 is MNHEY and CDR2 is SVGEGT. The CDR3 is 16 residues long. Trimming left V 2 bases short and J 2 bases short, with 16 bases between. CDR3 sequence reads: CASSYVLGPRTYEQYF. The CDR3 DNA reads as TGTGCCAGCAGTTACGTCTTGGGCCCCCGGACCTACGAGCAGTACTTC.

This clonotype has ten or more counts. The gene calls are TRBV2 and TRBJ2-5; D possibly corresponds to TRBD2 (5 bases). This CDR3 has 14 residues. Per germline, CDR1 SNHLY and CDR2 FYNNEI. Trimming removed 3 bases at V and 1 base at J, with 9 bases between. CDR3 DNA: TGTGCCAGCAGTGAGGGAGAGATCCAAGAGACCCAGTACTTC. The encoded protein is CASSEGEIQETQYF.

This clonotype was observed a single time. The chain combines TRBV4-1 with TRBJ2-7; TRBD1 matches 11 bases. The germline gives CDR1 MGHRA, CDR2 YSYEKL. The CDR3 runs to 16 residues. V shed 1 base, J shed 2 bases, and the junction held 4 bases outside the gene matches. The DNA of the CDR3 is TGCGCCAGCAGCCAAGTGGCGGGACAGGGGGCCTACGAGCAGTACTTC. This encodes CASSQVAGQGAYEQYF.

This clonotype was detected only a few times. V usage is TRBV6-1 and J usage is TRBJ2-7; D may be TRBD1 (5 bases). V gave up 6 bases and J gave up 2 bases, with 23 bases separating them. The germline V gene encodes CDR1 MNHNS and CDR2 SASEGT. This CDR3 is 17 amino acids long. CDR3 loop: CASSLKPGRTHTYEQYF. CDR3 nucleotide sequence: TGTGCCAGCAGCCTTAAACCTGGCCGGACACATACCTACGAGCAGTACTTC.

The rearrangement joins TRBV18 to TRBJ1-2; D call uncertain. With 3 bases removed from V and 8 bases from J, the gap between germline ends came to 10 bases. The CDR3 has 12 residues. Germline V CDR1 and CDR2: KGHSH, LQKENI. CDR3 in DNA: TGTGCCAGCTCACCCGGAGAGTTCGGCTACACCTTC. Protein: CASSPGEFGYTF.

This clonotype has only a few counts. This rearrangement joins TRBV13 to TRBJ2-7, with TRBD1 identical over 12 bases. Germline V lookup: CDR1 PRHDT, CDR2 FYEKMQ (reference sequence). After removal of 4 bases from V and 6 bases from J, the junction contained 7 bases not matched to a gene. This CDR3 is built from 15 residues. CDR3 residues: CASSSTGTGGIEQYF. The CDR3 DNA follows: TGTGCCAGCAGCTCCACCGGGACAGGGGGCATCGAGCAGTACTTC.

This clonotype was picked up many times. This sequence joins TRBV12-5 and TRBJ1-2, with D hard to call. The CDR3 sequence is 13 residues long. V gave up 3 bases and J gave up 5 bases, with 10 bases separating them. In germline, CDR1 is LGHNT, CDR2 FRNRAP. This chain's CDR3 is CASGLNRLYGYTF. DNA of the CDR3: TGTGCTAGTGGTTTAAACAGACTTTATGGCTACACCTTC.